Shown below are 10 T cell receptor beta chains from a single sample sequenced in a study of cytomegalovirus exposure and HLA in healthy donors. Vbeta (60) and Jbeta (13) primers were used in the PCR. Assay: immunoSEQ multiplex PCR; the TCRdb copy retains only in-frame clones and omits some. The sample lists roughly 150,000 clones, 70% to 80% occurring once. The sequenced sample consisted of PBMCs. The origin of the receptors is a woman aged 40 to 50 in good health and CMV-seronegative.

This chain uses TRBV4-1 with TRBJ2-7; 9 positions agree with TRBD1. With 2 bases clipped from V and 4 bases from J, the junction kept 9 bases outside the gene matches. Germline CDR1 reads MGHRA; CDR2 reads YSYEKL. The CDR3 spans 16 residues. CDR3 protein: CASSQQPGTGLYEQYF. Here the CDR3 DNA reads TGCGCCAGCAGCCAACAACCCGGGACAGGGTTGTACGAGCAGTACTTC.

V is TRBV2 and J is TRBJ1-1; 7 positions match TRBD1. This CDR3 is 11 amino acids long. J lost 7 bases, V lost 8 bases, and 4 bases had no gene match. CDR1 is SNHLY, CDR2 FYNNEI, per germline. The chain's CDR3 is CASLDRLEAFF. The CDR3 nucleotides read TGTGCCAGCCTGGACAGGCTTGAAGCTTTCTTT. Full variable domain (remainder filled in from reference TRBV2 and TRBJ1-1): EPEVTQTPSHQVTQMGQEVILRCVPISNHLYFYWYRQILGQKVEFLVSFYNNEISEKSEIFDDQFSVERPDGSNFTLKIRSTKLEDSAMYFCASLDRLEAFFGQGTRLTVV.

J is TRBJ2-3 and V is TRBV5-4, with TRBD1 matching over 8 bases. Trimming removed 2 bases from V and 4 bases from J; junction bases left unmatched: 6. This CDR3 region has 15 residues. Germline CDR1 and CDR2: SGHNT and YYREEE (reference sequence). The CDR3 protein is CASSFDRGGADTQYF. The CDR3 nucleotides are TGTGCCAGCAGCTTTGACAGGGGTGGGGCAGATACGCAGTATTTT.

The rearrangement joins TRBV28 to TRBJ2-3; 8 positions match TRBD2. Germline V CDR1 and CDR2: MDHEN, SYDVKM. V trimming: 3 bases; J trimming: 3 bases; junction bases outside the gene matches: 8. There are 16 residues in the CDR3. CDR3 amino acids: CASSFPGAGVTDTQYF. The CDR3 DNA reads TGTGCCAGCAGTTTCCCGGGAGCGGGAGTAACAGATACGCAGTATTTT. Full variable domain (rest looked up from reference TRBV28 and TRBJ2-3): DVKVTQSSRYLVKRTGEKVFLECVQDMDHENMFWYRQDPGLGLRLIYFSYDVKMKEKGDIPEGYSVSREKKERFSLILESASTNQTSMYLCASSFPGAGVTDTQYFGPGTRLTVL.

In its sample, this clone was seen a few times. The chain uses TRBV19 and TRBJ1-1, with D hard to call. Germline-derived CDR1 and CDR2 are LNHDA and SQIVND (reference sequence). The CDR3 has 14 residues. The ends were cut back, 3 bases at V and 3 bases at J, with 11 bases in the middle. In nucleotides, the CDR3 is TGTGCCAGTAGTATCTCGGCAGGCTACACTGAAGCTTTCTTT. This codes for CASSISAGYTEAFF.

The chain uses TRBV5-1 and TRBJ2-3, with D perhaps matching TRBD2 (5 bases). The V gene's germline CDR1 is SGHRS and CDR2 YFSETQ. The CDR3 has 15 amino acids. Trimming cost V 0 bases and J 3 bases, with 11 bases left between them. CDR3 residues: CASSLEVTGTDTQYF. The DNA of the CDR3 is TGCGCCAGCAGCTTGGAGGTTACGGGAACAGATACGCAGTATTTT.

CDR3 in DNA: TGTGCCAGCAGTTATTCCCGGGGGACCGCCTACGAGCAGTACTTC. This encodes CASSYSRGTAYEQYF. This chain connects TRBV6-5 to TRBJ2-7, with D maybe TRBD2 (6 bases). Germline V lookup: CDR1 MNHEY, CDR2 SVGAGI. CDR3 length: 15 residues. The ends were cut back, 3 bases at V and 2 bases at J, with 14 bases in the middle.

This rearrangement joins TRBV18 to TRBJ2-7, with D possibly TRBD2 on 5 matching bases. CDR1 is KGHSH, CDR2 LQKENI, per germline. The V gene lost 1 base and the J gene lost 3 bases, with 10 bases spanning the gap. The CDR3 extends over 14 amino acids. The CDR3 DNA reads TGTGCCAGCTCACCACGTGGGAGAGGCTACGAGCAGTACTTC. Translating gives CASSPRGRGYEQYF.

The chain carries TRBV28 and TRBJ2-1, with D perhaps TRBD1 (5 bases). V was pared by 4 bases and J by 10 bases, with 8 bases between. Per the germline V gene, CDR1 is MDHEN and CDR2 is SYDVKM. The CDR3 runs 11 residues. The CDR3 DNA sequence: TGTGCCAGCAGTTATGGGGCCGAGCAGTTCTTC. It yields the protein CASSYGAEQFF.

The V call is TRBV7-9, the J call TRBJ1-2; the D is unclear. From germline, CDR1 is SEHNR and CDR2 FQNEAQ (reference sequence). V was clipped by 5 bases and J by 4 bases, with 11 bases between them. There are 13 residues in the CDR3. The DNA for the CDR3 is TGTGCCAGCAGCCCCCGAGAGGGCTATGGCTACACCTTC. It codes for CASSPREGYGYTF.